The 32 T cell receptor beta chains below were found in one sample sequenced in a study of long-term antiretroviral therapy in people with HIV. The assay, immunoSEQ v3.0, was run at survey level. Libraries were prepared by immunoSEQ multiplex PCR; TCRdb keeps only in-frame clonotypes and omits some of them. The table includes about 24,000 clones, about 95% detected once. The material was unsorted PBMCs, obtained roughly 5.1 years after starting antiretroviral therapy. The receptors were sampled from a woman aged 50 to 65 with HIV.

The rearrangement links TRBV7-9 to TRBJ1-2; D is possibly TRBD1 (6 bases). Germline CDR1 is SEHNR and CDR2 is FQNEAQ (reference sequence). This CDR3 has 13 residues. Trimming removed 5 bases at V and 8 bases at J, with 15 bases between. CDR3 sequence (DNA): TGTGCCAGCAGCCAAGACAGGCGCGAGGGCTACACCTTC. Its protein product is CASSQDRREGYTF.

The chain is built from TRBV9 and TRBJ2-1, with TRBD2 as a possible D gene (6 bases). Germline V gene data show CDR1 as SGDLS and CDR2 as YYNGEE. The V end lost 0 bases, the J end lost 6 bases, and 13 bases lay between the germline ends. CDR3 length equals 15 residues. As DNA, the CDR3 is TGTGCCAGCAGCGTAGACCCGGGGAGGACCAATGAGCAGTTCTTC. Translated: CASSVDPGRTNEQFF.

This chain's CDR3 is CASSLPSGRASNEQFF. DNA of the CDR3: TGCGCCAGCAGCTTGCCCAGCGGGAGGGCCAGCAATGAGCAGTTCTTC. This rearrangement joins TRBV5-1 to TRBJ2-1; TRBD2 aligns across 10 bases. V lost 1 base to trimming and J lost 6 bases; unmatched junction nucleotides: 7. CDR3 size: 16 residues. Germline V CDR1 and CDR2: SGHRS, YFSETQ.

This chain connects TRBV6-5 to TRBJ2-1, with unresolved D. Germline values: CDR1 MNHEY, CDR2 SVGAGI. The CDR3 runs to 11 residues. The ends were cut back, 6 bases at V and 10 bases at J, with 10 bases in the middle. Here the CDR3 reads CASRLLGEQFF. The CDR3 coding sequence is TGTGCCAGCAGACTATTGGGGGAGCAGTTCTTC.

The rearrangement uses TRBV5-1 and TRBJ2-5; 7 bases map to TRBD2. This CDR3 comprises 14 residues. CDR1 is SGHRS and CDR2 is YFSETQ in the germline V gene. With V trimmed by 4 bases and J by 1 base, 4 bases remained unmatched. The chain's CDR3 is CASSRPSGQETQYF. In DNA form, the CDR3 reads TGCGCCAGCAGCCGGCCTAGCGGCCAAGAGACCCAGTACTTC.

The rearrangement uses TRBV27 and TRBJ2-7; 11 bases agree with TRBD2. CDR3 length: 16 residues. After removal of 6 bases from V and 5 bases from J, the junction contained 12 bases not matched to a gene. Germline loops: CDR1 MNHEY, CDR2 SMNVEV (reference sequence). The CDR3 sequence is CASRPTLAGGTDEQYF. The CDR3, as DNA: TGTGCCAGCAGGCCAACCCTAGCGGGAGGAACAGACGAGCAGTACTTC.

The CDR3 spells CASIYQAGHTGELFF. The CDR3 region has the DNA TGTGCCAGTATTTACCAGGCAGGGCACACCGGGGAGCTGTTTTTT. The J gene is TRBJ2-2, the V gene TRBV19; possibly TRBD1 for D (5 bases). CDR1 is LNHDA and CDR2 is SQIVND in the germline V gene (reference sequence). The V and J ends lost 7 bases and 3 bases respectively, with 15 bases between them. The CDR3 length is 15 residues.

The chain links TRBV4-3 to TRBJ2-1; D unresolved. Trimming took off 0 bases at V and 3 bases at J, with 6 bases between the two ends. Germline V gives CDR1 LGHNA, CDR2 YSLEER. The CDR3 consists of 14 residues. The CDR3 is CASSQDGRYNEQFF. CDR3 bases: TGCGCCAGCAGCCAAGATGGGCGCTACAATGAGCAGTTCTTC.

The chain recombines TRBV5-6 with TRBJ2-2; D might be TRBD2 (5 bases). Germline V CDR1 and CDR2: SGHDT, YYEEEE. V was pared by 0 bases and J by 4 bases, with 13 bases between. The CDR3 has 16 amino acids. Here the CDR3 reads CASSLVGDGVTGELFF. The CDR3 DNA reads TGTGCCAGCAGCTTGGTTGGAGACGGGGTCACCGGGGAGCTGTTTTTT.

V and J are TRBV25-1 and TRBJ2-2, with a weak D call TRBD1 (5 bases). Trimming pared 3 bases from V and 3 bases from J, leaving 11 bases between. CDR3 length: 15 amino acids. The V gene's germline CDR1 is MGHDK and CDR2 SYGVNS. CDR3 DNA: TGTGCCAGCAGTGATGCGGACAAACACACCGGGGAGCTGTTTTTT. Its translation is CASSDADKHTGELFF.

The chain is built from TRBV5-1 and TRBJ2-1; the match to TRBD1 covers 10 bases. J lost 8 bases, V lost 4 bases, and 6 bases had no gene match. Germline values: CDR1 SGHRS, CDR2 YFSETQ. This CDR3 has 14 amino acids. The CDR3 region has the DNA TGCGCCAGCAGCGCTAGACAGGGGGCGGATGAGCAGTTCTTC. Its protein product is CASSARQGADEQFF. The full variable domain, with the rest looked up from reference TRBV5-1 and TRBJ2-1, is KAGVTQTPRYLIKTRGQQVTLSCSPISGHRSVSWYQQTPGQGLQFLFEYFSETQRNKGNFPGRFSGRQFSNSRSEMNVSTLELGDSALYLCASSARQGADEQFFGPGTRLTVL.

This chain connects TRBV6-1 to TRBJ1-1; D may be TRBD1 (5 bases). The ends were cut back, 6 bases at V and 1 base at J, with 12 bases in the middle. Germline V CDR1 and CDR2: MNHNS, SASEGT. The CDR3 runs to 14 residues. CDR3 coding DNA: TGTGCCAGCAGGGAGGCTGGGGGGAACACTGAAGCTTTCTTT. This codes for CASREAGGNTEAFF.

The V call is TRBV5-4, the J call TRBJ2-3, with TRBD2 matching over 7 bases. Per germline, CDR1 SGHNT and CDR2 YYREEE (reference sequence). Trimming at V came to 5 bases and at J to 2 bases, leaving 8 bases not matched to a gene. The CDR3 extends over 15 amino acids. CDR3 DNA: TGTGCCAGCAGTCGCACCGGGACTAACACAGATACGCAGTATTTT. Amino acid sequence: CASSRTGTNTDTQYF.

The rearrangement uses TRBV6-5 and TRBJ2-3; D is undetermined. Germline values: CDR1 MNHEY, CDR2 SVGAGI. Trimming took off 0 bases at V and 1 base at J, with 5 bases between the two ends. The CDR3 covers 14 residues. Here the CDR3 reads CASSYSFGTDTQYF. CDR3 DNA: TGTGCCAGCAGTTACTCTTTCGGCACAGATACGCAGTATTTT.

This clone ranks as medium-sized. The CDR3 is CASSYSSGDDYTF. CDR3 sequence (DNA): TGTGCCAGCAGTTACTCGTCGGGGGACGACTACACCTTC. The rearrangement uses TRBV6-5 and TRBJ1-2; D possibly corresponds to TRBD1 (5 bases). V lost 0 bases and J 10 bases, leaving 12 bases between the germline ends. CDR1 MNHEY and CDR2 SVGAGI come from the germline V gene. This CDR3 is built from 13 residues.

The rearrangement links TRBV5-8 to TRBJ2-5; 7 bases agree with TRBD1. J was trimmed by 1 base and V by 2 bases; bases with no gene match: 5. CDR3 length: 15 residues. Germline CDR1 SGHTS, CDR2 YDEGEE. CDR3 nucleotides: TGTGCCAGCAGCTTTGGACAGGACCTCCAAGAGACCCAGTACTTC. Its translation is CASSFGQDLQETQYF. Full variable domain (rest looked up from reference TRBV5-8 and TRBJ2-5): EAGVTQSPTHLIKTRGQQATLRCSPISGHTSVYWYQQALGLGLQFLLWYDEGEERNRGNFPPRFSGRQFPNYSSELNVNALELEDSALYLCASSFGQDLQETQYFGPGTRLLVL.

The chain employs TRBV28 and TRBJ1-2; 8 positions match TRBD1. Germline V lookup: CDR1 MDHEN, CDR2 SYDVKM. With 6 bases clipped from V and 4 bases from J, the junction kept 7 bases outside the gene matches. The CDR3 has 14 amino acids. The chain's CDR3 is CASSPDRAAYGYTF. CDR3 in DNA: TGTGCCAGCAGCCCGGACAGGGCGGCCTATGGCTACACCTTC.

In nucleotides, the CDR3 is TGCGCCAGCAGCTGGACAGGGTCCTACGAGCAGTACTTC. Translation: CASSWTGSYEQYF. This chain uses TRBV5-1 with TRBJ2-7; 8 positions match TRBD1. CDR1 and CDR2 (germline): SGHRS, YFSETQ. The CDR3 extends over 13 amino acids. Trimming cost V 3 bases and J 1 base; bases outside gene matches: 0.

The chain combines TRBV18 with TRBJ1-2; D gene uncertain. The CDR3 totals 14 residues. Trimming pared 2 bases from V and 1 base from J, leaving 8 bases between. Germline assignment: CDR1 KGHSH and CDR2 LQKENI. This chain's CDR3 is CASSPSSDNYGYTF. The CDR3 DNA is TGTGCCAGCTCACCAAGCAGTGATAACTATGGCTACACCTTC.

The V call is TRBV28, the J call TRBJ2-2, with D possibly TRBD2 on 5 matching bases. Germline V gene lookup returns CDR1 MDHEN and CDR2 SYDVKM. This CDR3 comprises 15 residues. Trimming took 5 bases from V and 6 from J, leaving 16 bases between them. This chain's CDR3 is CASSIPQRAAGELFF. The CDR3, as DNA: TGTGCCAGCAGTATCCCGCAGAGGGCCGCCGGGGAGCTGTTTTTT. Together with reference TRBV28 and TRBJ2-2, the CDR3 gives the full variable domain: DVKVTQSSRYLVKRTGEKVFLECVQDMDHENMFWYRQDPGLGLRLIYFSYDVKMKEKGDIPEGYSVSREKKERFSLILESASTNQTSMYLCASSIPQRAAGELFFGEGSRLTVL.

The rearrangement links TRBV5-6 to TRBJ2-7, with 7 bases aligning to TRBD1. V was clipped by 3 bases and J by 1 base; unmatched bases: 4. This CDR3 has 14 amino acids. Per germline, CDR1 SGHDT and CDR2 YYEEEE. CDR3 region: CASSSKQGSYEQYF. CDR3 bases: TGTGCCAGCAGCTCAAAACAGGGGTCCTACGAGCAGTACTTC.

The chain uses TRBV6-5 and TRBJ2-7, with 8 positions matching TRBD2. The V segment lost 0 bases and the J segment 2 bases; nucleotides outside the gene matches: 3. The CDR3 has 15 amino acids. Germline CDR1 and CDR2: MNHEY and SVGAGI. CDR3 in amino acids: CASSYSAGGAYEQYF. CDR3 coding DNA: TGTGCCAGCAGTTACTCGGCGGGGGGTGCCTACGAGCAGTACTTC.

The genes are TRBV6-1 and TRBJ2-7; D is perhaps TRBD2 (5 bases). Germline V CDR1 and CDR2: MNHNS, SASEGT. V lost 2 bases to trimming and J lost 2 bases, with 10 bases between them. The CDR3 loop spans 14 amino acids. DNA of the CDR3: TGTGCCAGCAGTGAAAGGTACGGGACCTACGAGCAGTACTTC. Translated, it gives CASSERYGTYEQYF.

The chain combines TRBV7-3 with TRBJ2-1, with D possibly matching TRBD1 (6 bases). This CDR3 comprises 16 residues. Germline V gives CDR1 SGHTA, CDR2 FQGTGA. Trimming removed 0 bases at V and 4 bases at J, with 13 bases between. The CDR3 reads CASSLTSGALYNEQFF. The CDR3 bases are TGTGCCAGCAGCTTAACTTCAGGGGCTTTGTACAATGAGCAGTTCTTC.

The chain employs TRBV6-1 and TRBJ2-7; weak D call: TRBD1 (6 bases). Germline V CDR1 and CDR2: MNHNS, SASEGT. The CDR3 spans 15 residues. The ends were cut back, 6 bases at V and 3 bases at J, with 18 bases in the middle. The CDR3 DNA reads TGTGCCAGCAGAGCCCAAGGGACACCGAACTACGAGCAGTACTTC. It encodes CASRAQGTPNYEQYF.

The chain recombines TRBV14 with TRBJ2-7, with D uncertain. Trimming took off 4 bases at V and 4 bases at J, with 17 bases between the two ends. The CDR3 is 15 residues long. In germline, CDR1 is SGHDN, CDR2 FVKESK. The CDR3 sequence: CASSPYIDPQYEQYF. CDR3 nucleotide sequence: TGTGCCAGCAGCCCATACATCGACCCCCAATACGAGCAGTACTTC.

The chain couples TRBV29-1 to TRBJ1-5; maybe TRBD1 (5 bases). The CDR3 contains 13 residues. CDR1 and CDR2 from the germline V gene are SQVTM and ANQGSEA. V dropped 7 bases and J dropped 7 bases, with 17 bases sitting between them. In nucleotides, the CDR3 is TGCAGCGCTACCTTGGGGGGTGAACAGCCCCAGCATTTT. This sequence encodes CSATLGGEQPQHF.

V and J are TRBV2 and TRBJ1-2; 7 bases map to TRBD1. The V and J ends lost 6 bases and 7 bases, in that order; junction bases with no gene match: 5. Germline-derived CDR1 and CDR2 are SNHLY and FYNNEI. This CDR3 comprises 12 residues. CDR3: CASRGDSGGYTF. CDR3 coding DNA: TGTGCCAGCAGGGGGGACAGTGGTGGCTACACCTTC.

In DNA, the CDR3 is TGTGCCAGCAGTTTATTTAGGAGGGGAGATACGCAGTATTTT. Translating it yields CASSLFRRGDTQYF. The chain uses TRBV27 and TRBJ2-3; possibly TRBD2 for D (6 bases). Germline loops: CDR1 MNHEY, CDR2 SMNVEV (reference sequence). The CDR3 covers 14 residues. V was clipped by 1 base and J by 5 bases, with 10 bases between them.

DNA for the CDR3: TGTGCCAGCAGGACAGGGGGCGCAGGCAATCAGCCCCAGCATTTT. Amino acid sequence: CASRTGGAGNQPQHF. The chain recombines TRBV6-5 with TRBJ1-5, with 10 bases aligning to TRBD1. The CDR3 sequence is 15 residues long. CDR1 is MNHEY, CDR2 SVGAGI, per germline. V shed 6 bases, J shed 2 bases, and the junction held 4 bases outside the gene matches.

This chain links TRBV28 with TRBJ2-7; D is ambiguous. V shed 2 bases and J shed 7 bases, with 9 bases lying between them. The CDR3 spans 12 residues. Germline V gene data show CDR1 as MDHEN and CDR2 as SYDVKM. The CDR3 DNA sequence: TGTGCCAGCAGTTTACCCATCTCGGAGCAGTACTTC. It translates to CASSLPISEQYF.

The chain is built from TRBV13 and TRBJ2-3; TRBD2 matches 13 bases. Germline V CDR1 and CDR2: PRHDT, FYEKMQ (reference sequence). The CDR3 runs 16 residues. Trimming removed 5 bases from V and 3 bases from J; junction bases left unmatched: 5. The CDR3 region has the DNA TGTGCCAGCAGCATCCGGACTAGCGGGAGAACAGATACGCAGTATTTT. Protein product: CASSIRTSGRTDTQYF.